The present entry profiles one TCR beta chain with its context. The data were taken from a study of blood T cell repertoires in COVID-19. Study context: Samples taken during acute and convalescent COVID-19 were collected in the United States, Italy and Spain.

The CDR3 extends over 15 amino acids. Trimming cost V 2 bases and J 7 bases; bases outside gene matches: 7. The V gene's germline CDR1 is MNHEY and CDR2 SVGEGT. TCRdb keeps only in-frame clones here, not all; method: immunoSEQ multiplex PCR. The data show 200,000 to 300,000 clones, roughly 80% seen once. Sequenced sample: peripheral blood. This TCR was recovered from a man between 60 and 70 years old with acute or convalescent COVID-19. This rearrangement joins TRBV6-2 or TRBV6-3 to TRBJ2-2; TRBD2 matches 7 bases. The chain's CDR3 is CASSYRPSGVGELFF. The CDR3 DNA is TGTGCCAGCAGTTACCGGCCTAGCGGTGTCGGGGAGCTGTTTTTT.